A single sample is the source of the 10 T cell receptor beta chains below, sequenced in a study of response to subunit inactivated influenza vaccine. TCRdb reanalysed the RT-PCR reads using MiXCR and keeps one entry per CDR3 protein. The sample yields 650,000 to 700,000 distinct CDR3 sequences, 15% to 18% seen once. The material was PBMCs from blood, obtained roughly 13 days after vaccination. The origin of the receptors is a man aged 50 to 59 who received an inactivated influenza vaccine.

The chain links TRBV7-6 to TRBJ1-5, with D tentatively TRBD1 (6 bases). The CDR3 is 14 residues long. The V gene's germline CDR1 is SGHVS and CDR2 FNYEAQ. The V gene lost 1 base and the J gene lost 5 bases, with 9 bases spanning the gap. CDR3 residues: CASSLGTDDQPQHF. The CDR3 DNA reads as TGTGCCAGCAGCTTAGGGACAGATGATCAGCCCCAGCATTTT.

This clonotype was seen more than once but under ten times. J is TRBJ2-1 and V is TRBV9; D is unresolved. V lost 4 bases to trimming and J lost 3 bases, with 17 bases between them. Germline V CDR1 and CDR2: SGDLS, YYNGEE. This CDR3 has 16 residues. This CDR3 is CASSIGEMVIYNEQFF. DNA of the CDR3: TGTGCCAGCAGCATAGGAGAAATGGTTATCTACAATGAGCAGTTCTTC.

The V gene is TRBV24-1, the J gene TRBJ2-1, with 7 bases fitting TRBD1. Germline trimming cut 4 bases from V and 7 bases from J; bases unmatched to any gene: 6. From germline, CDR1 is KGHDR and CDR2 SFDVKD. The CDR3 sequence is 14 residues long. The CDR3 reads CATSEQDRKNEQFF. The DNA for the CDR3 is TGTGCCACCAGTGAGCAGGACAGGAAAAATGAGCAGTTCTTC.

This clonotype has more than one count but fewer than ten. The chain carries TRBV12-3 or TRBV12-4 and TRBJ2-2; TRBD2 agrees at 7 bases. J lost 6 bases, V lost 6 bases, and 10 bases had no gene match. This CDR3 region has 15 residues. CDR3 DNA: TGTGCCAGCAGGTCAGCGGCGGGAGTGTCCGGGGAGCTGTTTTTT. It yields the protein CASRSAAGVSGELFF.

This clonotype appeared a few times. The chain recombines TRBV12-3 or TRBV12-4 with TRBJ1-1; D ambiguous. The CDR3 runs to 11 residues. Trimming removed 6 bases at V and 8 bases at J, with 10 bases between. The CDR3 reads CASRDVGEAFF. In DNA, the CDR3 is TGTGCCAGCAGGGACGTAGGGGAAGCTTTCTTT.

This clonotype was found a few times. The rearrangement links TRBV7-8 to TRBJ2-3; 7 nucleotides line up with TRBD2. The V and J ends lost 4 bases and 3 bases, in that order; junction bases with no gene match: 7. Germline V lookup: CDR1 SGHVS, CDR2 FQNEAQ. This CDR3 region has 15 residues. This CDR3 is CASSSSGEITDTQYF. CDR3 DNA sequence: TGTGCCAGCAGCTCAAGCGGGGAAATAACAGATACGCAGTATTTT. Full variable domain (outside the CDR3, taken from reference TRBV7-8 and TRBJ2-3): GAGVSQSPRYKVAKRGQDVALRCDPISGHVSLFWYQQALGQGPEFLTYFQNEAQLDKSGLPSDRFFAERPEGSVSTLKIQRTQQEDSAVYLCASSSSGEITDTQYFGPGTRLTVL.

This chain joins TRBV7-2 and TRBJ2-2; D is uncertain. CDR3 length: 14 residues. Trimming removed 0 bases at V and 6 bases at J, with 8 bases between. CDR1 SGHTA and CDR2 FQGNSA come from the germline V gene. The DNA of the CDR3 is TGTGCCAGCAGCTTAGCTTTTGGGGCCGGGGAGCTGTTTTTT. Amino acids: CASSLAFGAGELFF.

This clonotype was counted between two and nine times. V usage is TRBV19 and J usage is TRBJ2-2, with D perhaps matching TRBD1 (6 bases). Germline values: CDR1 LNHDA, CDR2 SQIVND (reference sequence). The V gene lost 4 bases and the J gene lost 4 bases, with 16 bases spanning the gap. The CDR3 is 16 residues long. CDR3 nucleotide sequence: TGTGCCAGTAGTAGTGTACAGGGTAGAGGCACCGGGGAGCTGTTTTTT. Its translation is CASSSVQGRGTGELFF.

This rearrangement joins TRBV24-1 to TRBJ2-2; D is perhaps TRBD2 (5 bases). V was clipped by 1 base and J by 5 bases, with 13 bases between them. Looked up from germline, CDR1 is KGHDR and CDR2 is SFDVKD. This CDR3 contains 16 residues. CDR3 DNA: TGTGCCACCAGTGATTTCGCCGGGGTGTATACCGGGGAGCTGTTTTTT. It translates to CATSDFAGVYTGELFF.

This clonotype was found a few times. This sequence joins TRBV20-1 and TRBJ2-2, with D possibly TRBD1 on 6 matching bases. V lost 6 bases to trimming and J lost 0 bases, with 17 bases between them. This CDR3 contains 16 residues. The V gene's germline CDR1 is DFQATT and CDR2 SNEGSKA (reference sequence). The CDR3 protein is CSATGYLGANTGELFF. The CDR3 nucleotides read TGCAGTGCGACAGGATACCTCGGGGCGAACACCGGGGAGCTGTTTTTT.